The rows below give T cell receptor beta chains drawn from one sample of a study of T cell repertoires in cytomegalovirus infection. One entry per CDR3 protein results from TCRdb running MiXCR on the reads. The profile shows over 200,000 distinct CDR3 sequences, about an eighth of them singletons. Input material: PBMCs. The receptors stem from a human donor in good health (CMV status not recorded). Some clones in this sample may be carry-over from other donors' samples. The CDR3 runs from the conserved cysteine through the conserved F or W. D genes are given only for firm matches. Expanded clones are given a class, and other clones once, few, many or no size at all.

>16|NA|NA|TRBJ2-1|TRBV19
TGTGCCAGTAGTGTGTCCGGGACAACGACCTACAATGAGCAGTTCTTC
CASSVSGTTTYNEQFF
>13|many|NA|TRBJ2-3|TRBV7-9
TGTGCCAGCAGTTCTCTTGGCACAGATACGCAGTATTTT
CASSSLGTDTQYF
>13|NA|TRBD2|TRBJ2-5|TRBV7-3
TGTGCCAGCAGCTCCAACTTCGGGGGGAACCAGTACTTC
CASSSNFGGNQYF
>14|few|NA|TRBJ2-5|TRBV28
TGTGCCAGCAGTTTACTAGCCCCACAAGAGACCCAGTACTTC
CASSLLAPQETQYF
>16|few|TRBD1|TRBJ2-1|TRBV7-3
TGTGCCAGCAGCCTCGAACGGGGACAGGGAAACAATGAGCAGTTCTTC
CASSLERGQGNNEQFF
>12|NA|NA|TRBJ2-1|TRBV10-3
TGTGCCATCAATACAGGGGAGGGTGAGCAGTTCTTC
CAINTGEGEQFF
>17|NA|TRBD2|TRBJ2-1|TRBV2
TGTGCCAGCAGTGAAATGGTAGTGGTAGCGGGAGCGGATGAGCAGTTCTTC
CASSEMVVVAGADEQFF
>16|many|NA|TRBJ2-1|TRBV6-2/TRBV6-3
NA
CASSFLETSGNNEQFF
>15|few|TRBD1|TRBJ2-5|TRBV20-1
TGCAGTGCGAACAGCCGGGACAGGGTACAAGAGACCCAGTACTTC
CSANSRDRVQETQYF
>14|NA|NA|TRBJ1-2|TRBV9
TGTGCCAGCAGCGGGACAGTTCAAAACTATGGCTACACCTTC
CASSGTVQNYGYTF
>16|many|TRBD2|TRBJ2-3|TRBV7-2
TGTGCCAGCAGCTTAGCGGGACTAGCGGGAGTAGATACGCAGTATTTT
CASSLAGLAGVDTQYF
>14|NA|NA|TRBJ2-3|TRBV5-1
TGCGCCAGCAGCTTGCAAATTTCCACAGATACGCAGTATTTT
CASSLQISTDTQYF
>12|many|NA|TRBJ1-2|TRBV7-2
TGTGCCAGCAGCTTTTCCAGATATGGCTACACCTTC
CASSFSRYGYTF
>13|many|NA|TRBJ2-1|TRBV7-2
TGTGCCAGCAGCCGCAGTAAAGCTTATGAGCAGTTCTTC
CASSRSKAYEQFF
>13|few|NA|TRBJ2-5|TRBV20-1
TGCAGTGCTTCCGGGACACGTCAAGAGACCCAGTACTTC
CSASGTRQETQYF
>15|few|NA|TRBJ2-2|TRBV18
TGTGCCAGCCACGGGCAGTTGCCGAACACCGGGGAGCTGTTTTTT
CASHGQLPNTGELFF
>12|many|NA|TRBJ2-1|TRBV7-8
TGTGCCAGCAGCTTAAAGTGGGGTGAGCAGTTCTTC
CASSLKWGEQFF
>13|many|NA|TRBJ2-1|TRBV10-3
TGTGCCATCGAAGGATTAGGGGATCATGAGCAGTTCTTC
CAIEGLGDHEQFF
>14|many|NA|TRBJ1-6|TRBV5-6
TGTGCCAGCAGCCCGCCCCCGGGGAATTCACCCCTCCACTTT
CASSPPPGNSPLHF
>14|many|NA|TRBJ2-7|TRBV12-3/TRBV12-4
TGTGCCAGCAGTTACGGCGGGGTCTCCTACGAGCAGTACTTC
CASSYGGVSYEQYF
>16|few|NA|TRBJ2-3|TRBV29-1
TGCAGCGTGATGATCCAGGGGTTTGGCGGGGCGGGTACGCAGTATTTT
CSVMIQGFGGAGTQYF
>16|few|TRBD2|TRBJ2-5|TRBV20-1
TGCAGTGCTAGAGGTCGCCCTAGCGGGAGGCCAGAGACCCAGTACTTC
CSARGRPSGRPETQYF
>14|many|NA|TRBJ2-7|TRBV7-8
TGTGCCAGCAGCTCCGTCGGGACAAACTACGAGCAGTACTTC
CASSSVGTNYEQYF
>13|NA|NA|TRBJ2-5|TRBV5-1
TGCGCCAGCAACTCGGGACTTCAAGAGACCCAGTACTTC
CASNSGLQETQYF
>15|NA|TRBD1|TRBJ2-7|TRBV7-9
TGTGCCAGCAGTCCACGACAGGGACGGGTCTACGAGCAGTACTTC
CASSPRQGRVYEQYF
>18|NA|TRBD2|TRBJ2-5|TRBV6-5
TGTGCCAGCAGTTACTCGAAGGCTAGCGGGAGACCTCAAGAGACCCAGTACTTC
CASSYSKASGRPQETQYF
>17|NA|NA|TRBJ2-7|TRBV6-2/TRBV6-3
TGTGCCAGCAGTTACTACACCGGACTTACCCTCTCCTACGAGCAGTACTTC
CASSYYTGLTLSYEQYF
>14|many|NA|TRBJ2-2|TRBV28
TGTGCCACCGCCACAGGCTCCGGCACCGGGGAGCTGTTTTTT
CATATGSGTGELFF
>15|NA|NA|TRBJ2-7|TRBV28
TGTGCCAGCAGCCCAACAGGTCCGCGGGGCTACGAGCAGTACTTC
CASSPTGPRGYEQYF
>15|NA|NA|TRBJ2-1|TRBV13
TGTGCCAGCAGCTTCCTACAGGGATCCTACAATGAGCAGTTCTTC
CASSFLQGSYNEQFF
>15|many|TRBD2|TRBJ2-7|TRBV12-3/TRBV12-4
TGTGCCAGCAGTTTCGCAATAGCGGGGACCTACGAGCAGTACTTC
CASSFAIAGTYEQYF
>14|many|NA|TRBJ2-6|TRBV7-2
TGTGCCAGCACCTCAGGGCCTGGGGCCAACGTCCTGACTTTC
CASTSGPGANVLTF
>15|many|TRBD2|TRBJ2-2|TRBV28
TGTGCCAGCAGCTCTAGCGGCGCGAACACCGGGGAGCTGTTTTTT
CASSSSGANTGELFF